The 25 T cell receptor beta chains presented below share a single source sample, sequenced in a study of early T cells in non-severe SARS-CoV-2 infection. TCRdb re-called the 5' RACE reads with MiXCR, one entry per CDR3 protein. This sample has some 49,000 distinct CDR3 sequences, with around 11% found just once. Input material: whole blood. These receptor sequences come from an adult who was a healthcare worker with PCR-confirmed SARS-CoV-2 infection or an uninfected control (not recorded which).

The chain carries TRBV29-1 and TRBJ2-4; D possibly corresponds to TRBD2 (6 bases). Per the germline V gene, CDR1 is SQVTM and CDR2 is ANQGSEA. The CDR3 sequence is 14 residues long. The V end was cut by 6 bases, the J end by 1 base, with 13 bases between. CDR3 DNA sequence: TGCAGCGTCTCGGGACTCCAGGCCAAAAACATTCAGTACTTC. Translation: CSVSGLQAKNIQYF.

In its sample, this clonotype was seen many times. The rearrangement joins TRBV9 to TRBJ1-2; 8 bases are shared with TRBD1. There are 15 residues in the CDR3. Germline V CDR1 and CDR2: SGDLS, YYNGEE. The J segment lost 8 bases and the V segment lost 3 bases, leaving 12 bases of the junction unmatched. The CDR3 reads CASSAGTGDYVGYTF. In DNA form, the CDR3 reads TGTGCCAGCAGCGCAGGGACAGGTGACTATGTGGGCTACACCTTC. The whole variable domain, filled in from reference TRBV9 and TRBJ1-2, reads DSGVTQTPKHLITATGQRVTLRCSPRSGDLSVYWYQQSLDQGLQFLIQYYNGEERAKGNILERFSAQQFPDLHSELNLSSLELGDSALYFCASSAGTGDYVGYTFGSGTRLTVV.

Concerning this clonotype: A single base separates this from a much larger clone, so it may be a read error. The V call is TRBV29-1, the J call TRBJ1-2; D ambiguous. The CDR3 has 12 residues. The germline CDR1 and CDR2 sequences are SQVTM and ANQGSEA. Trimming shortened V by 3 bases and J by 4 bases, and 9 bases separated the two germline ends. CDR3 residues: CSVEARLYGYTF. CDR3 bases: TGCAGCGTTGAGGCCAGGCTCTATGGCTACACCTTC.

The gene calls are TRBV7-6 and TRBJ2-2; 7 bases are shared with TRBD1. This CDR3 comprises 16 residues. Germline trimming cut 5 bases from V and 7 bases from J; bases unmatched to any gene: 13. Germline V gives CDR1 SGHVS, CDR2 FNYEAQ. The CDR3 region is CASSPDPTGINGELFF. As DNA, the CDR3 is TGTGCCAGCAGCCCTGACCCGACAGGGATAAACGGGGAGCTGTTTTTT.

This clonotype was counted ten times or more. The CDR3 DNA is TGCAGTGCTACAACAACTAATGAAAAACTGTTTTTT. It specifies CSATTTNEKLFF. The chain links TRBV20-1 to TRBJ1-4; D is uncertain. CDR3 length equals 12 residues. V gave up 4 bases and J gave up 0 bases, with 3 bases separating them. Germline V CDR1 and CDR2: DFQATT, SNEGSKA (reference sequence).

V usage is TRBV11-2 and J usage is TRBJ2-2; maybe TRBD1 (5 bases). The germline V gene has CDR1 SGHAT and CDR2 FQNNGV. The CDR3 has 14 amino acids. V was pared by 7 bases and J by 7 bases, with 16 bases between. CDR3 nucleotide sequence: TGTGCCAGCACCTTTTCATGGGGCGACGGGGAGCTGTTTTTT. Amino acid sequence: CASTFSWGDGELFF.

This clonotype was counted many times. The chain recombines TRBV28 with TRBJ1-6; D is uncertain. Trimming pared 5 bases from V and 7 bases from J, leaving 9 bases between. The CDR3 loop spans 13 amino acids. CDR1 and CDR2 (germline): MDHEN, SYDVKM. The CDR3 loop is CASSPQRNSPLHF. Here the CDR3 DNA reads TGTGCCAGCAGTCCACAAAGGAATTCACCCCTCCACTTT.

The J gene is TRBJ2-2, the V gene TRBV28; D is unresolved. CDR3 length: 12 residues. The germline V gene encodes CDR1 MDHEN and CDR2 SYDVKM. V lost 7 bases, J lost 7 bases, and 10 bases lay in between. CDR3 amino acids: CASTTLNGELFF. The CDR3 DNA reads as TGTGCCAGCACTACCCTTAACGGGGAGCTGTTTTTT.

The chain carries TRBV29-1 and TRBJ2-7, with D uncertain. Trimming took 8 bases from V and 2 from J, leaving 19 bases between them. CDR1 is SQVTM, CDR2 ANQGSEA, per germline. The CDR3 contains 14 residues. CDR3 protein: CSMLFPGSPYEQYF. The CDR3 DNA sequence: TGCAGCATGCTGTTTCCTGGATCACCCTACGAGCAGTACTTC.

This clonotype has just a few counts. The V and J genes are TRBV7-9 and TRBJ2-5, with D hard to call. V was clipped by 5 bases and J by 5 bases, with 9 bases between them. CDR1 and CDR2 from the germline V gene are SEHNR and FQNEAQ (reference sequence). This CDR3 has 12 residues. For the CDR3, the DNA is TGTGCCAGCAGCCTCATTTCGGAGACCCAGTACTTC. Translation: CASSLISETQYF.

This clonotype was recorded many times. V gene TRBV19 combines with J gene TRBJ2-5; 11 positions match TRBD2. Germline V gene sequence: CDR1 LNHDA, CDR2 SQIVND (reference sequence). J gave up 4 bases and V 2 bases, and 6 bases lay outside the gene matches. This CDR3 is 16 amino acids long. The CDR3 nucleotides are TGTGCCAGTAGTATAAAGGCTAGCGGGAGGAGAGAGACCCAGTACTTC. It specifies CASSIKASGRRETQYF.

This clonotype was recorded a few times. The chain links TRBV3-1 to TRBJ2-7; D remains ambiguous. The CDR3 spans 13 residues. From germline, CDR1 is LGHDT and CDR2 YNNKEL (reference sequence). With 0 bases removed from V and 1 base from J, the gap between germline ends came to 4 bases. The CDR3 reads CASSQDASYEQYF. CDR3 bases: TGTGCCAGCAGCCAAGATGCGTCCTACGAGCAGTACTTC.

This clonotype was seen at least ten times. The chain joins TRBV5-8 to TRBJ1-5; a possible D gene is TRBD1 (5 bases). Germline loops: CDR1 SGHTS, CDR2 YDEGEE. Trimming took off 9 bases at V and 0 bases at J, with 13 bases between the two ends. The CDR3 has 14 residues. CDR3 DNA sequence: TGTGCCACCGCGACAGAGTATAGCAATCAGCCCCAGCATTTT. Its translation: CATATEYSNQPQHF.

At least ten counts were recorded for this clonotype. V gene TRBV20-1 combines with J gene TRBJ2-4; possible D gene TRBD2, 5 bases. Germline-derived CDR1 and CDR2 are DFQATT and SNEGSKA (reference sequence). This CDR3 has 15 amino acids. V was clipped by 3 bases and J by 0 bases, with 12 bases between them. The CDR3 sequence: CSASAAGLAKNIQYF. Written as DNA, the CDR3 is TGCAGTGCTAGCGCGGCGGGTTTAGCCAAAAACATTCAGTACTTC.

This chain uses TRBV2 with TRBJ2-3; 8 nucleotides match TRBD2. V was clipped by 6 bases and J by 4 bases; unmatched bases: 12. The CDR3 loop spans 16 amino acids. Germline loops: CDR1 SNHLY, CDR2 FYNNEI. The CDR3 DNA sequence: TGTGCCAGCAGGACACGGGGGGGCCAGTTCCCAGATACGCAGTATTTT. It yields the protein CASRTRGGQFPDTQYF.

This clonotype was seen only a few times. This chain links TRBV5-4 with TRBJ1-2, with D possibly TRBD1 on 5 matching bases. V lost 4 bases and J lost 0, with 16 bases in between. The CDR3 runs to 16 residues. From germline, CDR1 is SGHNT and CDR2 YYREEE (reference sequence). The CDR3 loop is CASSPEQAKANYGYTF. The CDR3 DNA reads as TGTGCCAGCAGCCCGGAACAGGCTAAAGCTAACTATGGCTACACCTTC.

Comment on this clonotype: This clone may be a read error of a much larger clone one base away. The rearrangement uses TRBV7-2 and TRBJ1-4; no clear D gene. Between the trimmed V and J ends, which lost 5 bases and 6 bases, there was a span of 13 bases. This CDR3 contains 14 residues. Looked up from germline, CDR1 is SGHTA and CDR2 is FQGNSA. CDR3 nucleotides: TGTGCCAGCAGCCGTAGTGGGATCCATGAAAAACTGTTTTTT. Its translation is CASSRSGIHEKLFF. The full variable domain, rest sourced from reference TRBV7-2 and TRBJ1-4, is GAGVSQSPSNKVTEKGKDVELRCDPISGHTALYWYRQSLGQGLEFLIYFQGNSAPDKSGLPSDRFSAERTGGSVSTLTIQRTQQEDSAVYLCASSRSGIHEKLFFGSGTQLSVL.

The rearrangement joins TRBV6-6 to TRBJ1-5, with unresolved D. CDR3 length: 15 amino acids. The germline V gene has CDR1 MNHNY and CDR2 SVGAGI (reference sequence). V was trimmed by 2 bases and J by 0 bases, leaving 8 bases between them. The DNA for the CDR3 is TGTGCCAGCAGTTACGAGGACGGTAGCAATCAGCCCCAGCATTTT. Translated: CASSYEDGSNQPQHF.

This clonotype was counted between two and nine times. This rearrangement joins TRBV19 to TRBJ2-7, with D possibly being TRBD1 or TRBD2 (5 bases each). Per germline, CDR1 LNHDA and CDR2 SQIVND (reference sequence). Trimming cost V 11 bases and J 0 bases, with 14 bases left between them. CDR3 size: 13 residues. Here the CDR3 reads CAASPGSSYEQYF. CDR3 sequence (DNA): TGTGCCGCCTCGCCAGGGAGCTCCTACGAGCAGTACTTC.

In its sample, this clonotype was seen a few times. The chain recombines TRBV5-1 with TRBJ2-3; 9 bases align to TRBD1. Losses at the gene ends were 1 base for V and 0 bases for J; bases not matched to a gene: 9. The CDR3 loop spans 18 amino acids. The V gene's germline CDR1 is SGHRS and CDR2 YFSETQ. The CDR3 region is CASSLRPGQGTSTDTQYF. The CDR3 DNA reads TGCGCCAGCAGCTTGAGGCCAGGACAGGGGACTAGCACAGATACGCAGTATTTT.

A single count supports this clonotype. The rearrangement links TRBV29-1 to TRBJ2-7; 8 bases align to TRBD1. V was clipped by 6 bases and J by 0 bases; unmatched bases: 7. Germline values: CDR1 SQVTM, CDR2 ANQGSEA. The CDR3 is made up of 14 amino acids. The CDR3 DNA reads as TGCAGCGTCCAAGGACAGGGCAGCTCCTACGAGCAGTACTTC. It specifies CSVQGQGSSYEQYF.

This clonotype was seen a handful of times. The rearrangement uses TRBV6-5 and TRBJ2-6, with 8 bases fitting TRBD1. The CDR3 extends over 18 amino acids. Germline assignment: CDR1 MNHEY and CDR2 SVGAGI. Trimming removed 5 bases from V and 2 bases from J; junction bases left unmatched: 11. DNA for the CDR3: TGTGCCAGCAGTCCAGAGACAGGGGATTTAGCTGGGGCCAACGTCCTGACTTTC. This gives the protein CASSPETGDLAGANVLTF.

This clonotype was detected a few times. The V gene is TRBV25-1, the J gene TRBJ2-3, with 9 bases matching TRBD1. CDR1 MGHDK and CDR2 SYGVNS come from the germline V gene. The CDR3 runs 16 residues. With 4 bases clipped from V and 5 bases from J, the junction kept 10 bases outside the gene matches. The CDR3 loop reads CASSGAGTGRRDTQYF. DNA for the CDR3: TGTGCCAGCAGTGGGGCCGGGACAGGGAGGAGAGATACGCAGTATTTT.

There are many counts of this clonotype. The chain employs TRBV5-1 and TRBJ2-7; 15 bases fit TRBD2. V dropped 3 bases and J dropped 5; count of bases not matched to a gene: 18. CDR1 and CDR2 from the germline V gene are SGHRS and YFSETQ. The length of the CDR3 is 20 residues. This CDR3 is CASSSAVEARTSGRAHEQYF. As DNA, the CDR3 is TGCGCCAGCAGCTCGGCCGTGGAGGCACGGACTAGCGGGAGGGCCCACGAGCAGTACTTC.

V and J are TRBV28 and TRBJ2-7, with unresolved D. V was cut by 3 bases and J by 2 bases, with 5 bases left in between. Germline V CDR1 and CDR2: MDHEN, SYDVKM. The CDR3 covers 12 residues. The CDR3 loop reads CASSFSPYEQYF. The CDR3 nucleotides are TGTGCCAGCAGTTTTTCACCCTACGAGCAGTACTTC.